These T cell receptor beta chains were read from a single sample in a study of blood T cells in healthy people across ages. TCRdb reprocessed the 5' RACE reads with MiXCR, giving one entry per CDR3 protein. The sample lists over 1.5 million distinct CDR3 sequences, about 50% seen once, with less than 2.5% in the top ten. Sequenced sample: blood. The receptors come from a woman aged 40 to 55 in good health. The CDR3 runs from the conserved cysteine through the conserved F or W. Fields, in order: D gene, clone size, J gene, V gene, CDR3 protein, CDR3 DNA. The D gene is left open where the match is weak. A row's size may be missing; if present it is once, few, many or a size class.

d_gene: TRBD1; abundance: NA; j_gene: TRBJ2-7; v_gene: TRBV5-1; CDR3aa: CASSLRTGRHEQYF; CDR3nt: TGCGCCAGCAGCTTGAGGACAGGGAGGCACGAGCAGTACTTC
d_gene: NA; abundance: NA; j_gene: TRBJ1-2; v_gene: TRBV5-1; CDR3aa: CASSPGDQINYGYTF; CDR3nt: TGCGCCAGCAGCCCAGGGGACCAAATTAACTATGGCTACACCTTC
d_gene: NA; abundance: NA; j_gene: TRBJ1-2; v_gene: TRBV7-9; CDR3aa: CASSLELTGTGKEGYTF; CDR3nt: TGTGCCAGCAGCTTAGAACTAACCGGGACCGGGAAGGAAGGCTACACCTTC
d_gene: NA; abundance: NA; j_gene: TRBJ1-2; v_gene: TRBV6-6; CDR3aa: CASSYSPESGYTF; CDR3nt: TGTGCCAGCAGTTACTCACCAGAATCAGGCTACACCTTC
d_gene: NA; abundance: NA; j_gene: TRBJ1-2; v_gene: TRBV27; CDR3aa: CASSFRFGADGDGYTF; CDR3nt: TGTGCCAGCAGTTTTAGATTTGGGGCAGACGGTGATGGCTACACCTTC
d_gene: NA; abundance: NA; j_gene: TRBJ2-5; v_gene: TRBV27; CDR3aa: CASGQEAQYF; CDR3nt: TGTGCCAGCGGACAAGAGGCCCAGTACTTC
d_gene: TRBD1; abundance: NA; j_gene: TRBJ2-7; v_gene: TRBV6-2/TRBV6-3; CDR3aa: CASSYAGGMYEQYF; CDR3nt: TGTGCCAGCAGTTACGCAGGGGGCATGTACGAGCAGTACTTC
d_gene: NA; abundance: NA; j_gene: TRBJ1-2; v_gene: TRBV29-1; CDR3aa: CSVEATYDSGYTF; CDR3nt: TGCAGCGTTGAAGCTACGTACGACAGTGGCTACACCTTC
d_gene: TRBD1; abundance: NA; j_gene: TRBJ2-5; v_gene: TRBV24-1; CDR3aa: CATSDRDSALLQETQYF; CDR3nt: TGTGCCACCAGTGATCGGGACAGTGCTCTTCTCCAAGAGACCCAGTACTTC
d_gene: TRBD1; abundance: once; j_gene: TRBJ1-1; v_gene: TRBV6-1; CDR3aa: CASRRPGQGITEAFF; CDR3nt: TGTGCCAGCAGGAGGCCGGGACAGGGGATCACTGAAGCTTTCTTT
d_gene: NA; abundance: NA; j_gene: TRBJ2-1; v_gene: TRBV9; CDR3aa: CASSVDPSEPSINEQFF; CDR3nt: TGTGCCAGCAGCGTAGACCCATCGGAACCCTCCATCAATGAGCAGTTCTTC
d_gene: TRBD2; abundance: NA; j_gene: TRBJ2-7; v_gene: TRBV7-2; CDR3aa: CASSLLTSGGEQYF; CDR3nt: TGTGCCAGCAGCCTACTGACTAGCGGGGGCGAGCAGTACTTC
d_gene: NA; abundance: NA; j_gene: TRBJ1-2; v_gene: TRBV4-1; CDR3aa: CASSHGGERGYTF; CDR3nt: TGCGCCAGCAGCCATGGTGGCGAGCGAGGCTACACCTTC
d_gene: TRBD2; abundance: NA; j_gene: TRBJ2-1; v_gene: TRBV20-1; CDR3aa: CSAQPGLGGNEQFF; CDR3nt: TGCAGTGCTCAACCGGGACTGGGAGGGAATGAGCAGTTCTTC
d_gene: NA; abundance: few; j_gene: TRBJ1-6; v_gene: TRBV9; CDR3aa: CASSTSGANSPLHF; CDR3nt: TGTGCCAGCAGCACTTCAGGGGCGAATTCACCCCTCCACTTT
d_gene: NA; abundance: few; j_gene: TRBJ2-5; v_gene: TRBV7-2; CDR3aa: CASSAPRGSPLAEQYF; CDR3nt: TGTGCCAGCAGCGCCCCTCGCGGATCTCCGCTGGCTGAGCAGTACTTC
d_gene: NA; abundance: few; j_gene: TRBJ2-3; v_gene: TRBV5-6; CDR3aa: CASSSTGSRRFTDTQYF; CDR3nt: TGTGCCAGCAGCTCCACAGGTTCCCGGAGGTTCACAGATACGCAGTATTTT
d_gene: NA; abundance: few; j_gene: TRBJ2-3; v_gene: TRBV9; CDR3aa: CASSPRTGSRDTQYF; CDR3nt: TGTGCCAGCAGCCCCCGGACTGGCTCGCGGGATACGCAGTATTTT
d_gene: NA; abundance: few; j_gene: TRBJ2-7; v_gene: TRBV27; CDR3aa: CASRASSGGTYEQYF; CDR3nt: TGTGCCAGCAGAGCTTCTTCCGGGGGCACTTACGAGCAGTACTTC
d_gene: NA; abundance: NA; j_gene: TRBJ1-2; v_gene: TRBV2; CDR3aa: CASSLLDRRSSGYTF; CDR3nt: TGTGCCAGCAGCCTATTAGATAGGCGGTCGTCAGGCTACACCTTC
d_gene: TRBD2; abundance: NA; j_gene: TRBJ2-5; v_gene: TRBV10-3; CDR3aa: CAISLSGGQQETQYF; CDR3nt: TGTGCCATCAGCCTAAGCGGGGGGCAACAAGAGACCCAGTACTTC
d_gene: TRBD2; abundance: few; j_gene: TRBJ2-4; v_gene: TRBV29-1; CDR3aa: CSVLTSGGNIQYF; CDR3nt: TGCAGCGTCCTGACTAGCGGGGGCAACATTCAGTACTTC
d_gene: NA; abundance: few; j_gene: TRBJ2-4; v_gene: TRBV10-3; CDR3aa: CAISESGDLAKNIQYF; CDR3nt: TGTGCCATCAGTGAGTCCGGGGACTTAGCCAAAAACATTCAGTACTTC
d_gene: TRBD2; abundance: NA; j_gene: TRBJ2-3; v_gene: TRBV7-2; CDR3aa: CASSPWGGTSGDTQYF; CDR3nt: TGTGCCAGCAGCCCTTGGGGGGGGACTAGTGGAGATACGCAGTATTTT